Described below is a single TCR beta chain sequence and its context. Its target is not known. CDR1 is MNHNS and CDR2 is SASEGT in the germline V gene. Trimming removed 4 bases from V and 7 bases from J, with 10 bases in between. The CDR3 loop spans 12 amino acids. The data derive from a study of Tregs in tolerant kidney transplant recipients. Study background: The nonmyeloablative bone marrow transplants came from related graft donors, with transient mixed chimerism. Points from the study as a whole: Activated donor B cell expansion appeared to reveal the most relevant donor-specific TCRbeta repertoire. Validation in larger populations is needed because few patients were studied.

Assay used: immunoSEQ multiplex PCR; TCRdb lists only in-frame clones, some missing. The table includes 85,000 to 100,000 clones, approximately 94% detected once. The sample was CD4+ T cells from blood, taken before the transplant. The TCR sequence derives from a human donor who received a combined kidney and bone marrow transplant. The V and J genes are TRBV6-1 and TRBJ1-2; D remains ambiguous. DNA for the CDR3: TGTGCCAGCAGTGGGTGGGAGGGTGGCTACACCTTC. Encoded protein: CASSGWEGGYTF.